This T cell receptor beta chain was sequenced in a study of OX40 agonist ivuxolimab in advanced cancers. Overall study context: Two cutaneous melanoma patients and one hepatocellular carcinoma patient, three in all, had partial responses.

Profiling relied on immunoSEQ multiplex PCR, and the TCRdb table lists in-frame clones only, not all of them. The repertoire consists of about 75,000 clones, with around 87% occurring once and the leading ten covering approximately 8%. Notes on this clone: Its antigen is not known.

The study, taken as a whole, reports: Average numbers of expanded clones were greater in CD8+ T cells than in CD4+.

Patients were ruled out by autoimmune disease history or systemic immunosuppression. Peripheral blood came from all dose cohorts at three timepoints. V lost 0 bases, J lost 8 bases, and 8 bases lay in between. The length of the CDR3 is 13 residues. Germline V lookup: CDR1 SGHTA, CDR2 FQGTGA. The rearrangement joins TRBV7-3 to TRBJ2-1; unclear D gene. This receptor was obtained from an adult with an advanced solid tumor such as melanoma, head and neck, liver or kidney cancer. Source: CD4+ or CD8+ T cells sorted from blood, taken in a trial of the OX40 agonist ivuxolimab. CDR3 region: CASSLTGYHEQFF. Written as DNA, the CDR3 is TGTGCCAGCAGCTTAACAGGGTACCATGAGCAGTTCTTC.